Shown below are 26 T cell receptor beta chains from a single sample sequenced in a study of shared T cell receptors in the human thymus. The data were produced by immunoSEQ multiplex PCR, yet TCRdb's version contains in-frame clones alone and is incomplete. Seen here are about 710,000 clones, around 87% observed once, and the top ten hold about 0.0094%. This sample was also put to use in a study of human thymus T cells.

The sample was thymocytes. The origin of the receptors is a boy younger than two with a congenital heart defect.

The CDR3 here is CASSQDHQGGQHLTEAFF. The CDR3 DNA follows: TGTGCCAGCAGCCAAGATCACCAGGGGGGACAGCATTTAACTGAAGCTTTCTTT. The chain employs TRBV14 and TRBJ1-1, with 7 bases identical to TRBD1. CDR3 length: 18 amino acids. CDR1 and CDR2 (germline): SGHDN, FVKESK. Unmatched junction bases numbered 15, after V lost 0 bases and J lost 5 bases.

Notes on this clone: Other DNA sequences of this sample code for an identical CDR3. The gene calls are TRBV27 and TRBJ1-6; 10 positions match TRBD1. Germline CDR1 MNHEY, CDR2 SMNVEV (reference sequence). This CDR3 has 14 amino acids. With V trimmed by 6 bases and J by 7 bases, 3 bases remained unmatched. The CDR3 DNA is TGTGCCAGCAGCCCGGGACAGGGGAATTCACCCCTCCACTTT. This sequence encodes CASSPGQGNSPLHF.

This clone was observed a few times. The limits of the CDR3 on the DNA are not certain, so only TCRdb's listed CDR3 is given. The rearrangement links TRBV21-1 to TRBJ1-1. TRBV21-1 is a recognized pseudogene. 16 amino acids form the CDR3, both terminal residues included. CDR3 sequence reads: CASSAFGAGNHTEAFF.

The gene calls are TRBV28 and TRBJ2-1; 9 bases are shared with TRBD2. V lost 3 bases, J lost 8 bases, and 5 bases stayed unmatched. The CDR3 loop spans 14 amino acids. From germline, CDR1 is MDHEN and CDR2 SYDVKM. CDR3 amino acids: CASSFGGGEDEQFF. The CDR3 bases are TGTGCCAGCAGTTTTGGCGGGGGGGAAGATGAGCAGTTCTTC. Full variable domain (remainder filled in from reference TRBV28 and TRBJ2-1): DVKVTQSSRYLVKRTGEKVFLECVQDMDHENMFWYRQDPGLGLRLIYFSYDVKMKEKGDIPEGYSVSREKKERFSLILESASTNQTSMYLCASSFGGGEDEQFFGPGTRLTVL.

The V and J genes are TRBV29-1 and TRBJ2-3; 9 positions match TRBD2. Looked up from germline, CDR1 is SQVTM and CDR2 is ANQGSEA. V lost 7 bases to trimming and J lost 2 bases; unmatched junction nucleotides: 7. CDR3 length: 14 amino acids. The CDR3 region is CSGYLAGYTDTQYF. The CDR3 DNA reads TGCAGCGGGTATCTAGCGGGGTACACAGATACGCAGTATTTT.

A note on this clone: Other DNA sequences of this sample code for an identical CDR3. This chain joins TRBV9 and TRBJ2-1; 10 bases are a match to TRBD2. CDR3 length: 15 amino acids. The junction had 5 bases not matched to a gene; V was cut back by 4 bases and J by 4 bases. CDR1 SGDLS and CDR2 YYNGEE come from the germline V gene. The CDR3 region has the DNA TGTGCCAGCAGCCCGAGCGGGGGGGATTACAATGAGCAGTTCTTC. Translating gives CASSPSGGDYNEQFF.

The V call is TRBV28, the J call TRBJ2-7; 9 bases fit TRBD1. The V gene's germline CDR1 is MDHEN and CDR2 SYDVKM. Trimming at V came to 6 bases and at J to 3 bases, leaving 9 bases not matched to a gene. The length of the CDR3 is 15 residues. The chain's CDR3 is CASRNRDREDYEQYF. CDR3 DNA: TGTGCCAGCAGGAACCGGGACAGGGAGGACTACGAGCAGTACTTC.

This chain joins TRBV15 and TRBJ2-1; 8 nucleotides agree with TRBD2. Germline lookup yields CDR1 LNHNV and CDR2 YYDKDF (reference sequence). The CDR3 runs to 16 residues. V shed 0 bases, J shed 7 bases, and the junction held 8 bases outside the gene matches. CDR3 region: CATSRDARGGRNEQFF. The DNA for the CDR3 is TGTGCCACCAGCAGAGATGCTCGGGGGGGGCGGAATGAGCAGTTCTTC. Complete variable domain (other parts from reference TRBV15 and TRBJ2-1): DAMVIQNPRYQVTQFGKPVTLSCSQTLNHNVMYWYQQKSSQAPKLLFHYYDKDFNNEADTPDNFQSRRPNTSFCFLDIRSPGLGDTAMYLCATSRDARGGRNEQFFGPGTRLTVL.

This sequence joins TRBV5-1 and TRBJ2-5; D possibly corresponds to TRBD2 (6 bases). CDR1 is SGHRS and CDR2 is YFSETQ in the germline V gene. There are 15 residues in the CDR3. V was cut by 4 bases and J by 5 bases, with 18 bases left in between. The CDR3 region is CASSIHGSASETQYF. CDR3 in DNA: TGCGCCAGCAGCATACACGGGAGTGCCTCTGAGACCCAGTACTTC. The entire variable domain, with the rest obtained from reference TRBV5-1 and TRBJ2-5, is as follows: KAGVTQTPRYLIKTRGQQVTLSCSPISGHRSVSWYQQTPGQGLQFLFEYFSETQRNKGNFPGRFSGRQFSNSRSEMNVSTLELGDSALYLCASSIHGSASETQYFGPGTRLLVL.

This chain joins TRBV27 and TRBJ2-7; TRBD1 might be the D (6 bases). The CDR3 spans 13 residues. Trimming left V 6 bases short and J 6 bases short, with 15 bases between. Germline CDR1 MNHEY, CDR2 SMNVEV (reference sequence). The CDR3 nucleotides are TGTGCCAGCAGCCGAAACAGGGCCTGCGAGCAGTACTTC. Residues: CASSRNRACEQYF.

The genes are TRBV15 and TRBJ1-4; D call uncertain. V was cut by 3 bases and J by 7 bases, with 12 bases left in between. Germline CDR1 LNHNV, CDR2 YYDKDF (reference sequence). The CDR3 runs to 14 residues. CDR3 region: CATSSREPLEKLFF. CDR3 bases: TGTGCCACCAGCAGCCGGGAGCCCCTTGAAAAACTGTTTTTT. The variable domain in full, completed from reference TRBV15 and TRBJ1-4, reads DAMVIQNPRYQVTQFGKPVTLSCSQTLNHNVMYWYQQKSSQAPKLLFHYYDKDFNNEADTPDNFQSRRPNTSFCFLDIRSPGLGDTAMYLCATSSREPLEKLFFGSGTQLSVL.

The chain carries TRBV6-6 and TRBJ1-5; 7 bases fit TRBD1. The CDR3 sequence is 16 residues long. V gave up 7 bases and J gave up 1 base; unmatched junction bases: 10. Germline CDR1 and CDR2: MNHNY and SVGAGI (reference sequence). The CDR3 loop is CASTAGTVLSNQPQHF. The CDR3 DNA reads TGTGCCAGCACCGCCGGGACAGTGCTCAGCAATCAGCCCCAGCATTTT.

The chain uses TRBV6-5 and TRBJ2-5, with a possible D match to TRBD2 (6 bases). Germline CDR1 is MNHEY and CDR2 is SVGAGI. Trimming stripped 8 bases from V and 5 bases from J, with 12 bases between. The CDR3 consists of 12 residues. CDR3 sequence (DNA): TGTGCCAGCCTCGGAGGGAGTGAGACCCAGTACTTC. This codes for CASLGGSETQYF.

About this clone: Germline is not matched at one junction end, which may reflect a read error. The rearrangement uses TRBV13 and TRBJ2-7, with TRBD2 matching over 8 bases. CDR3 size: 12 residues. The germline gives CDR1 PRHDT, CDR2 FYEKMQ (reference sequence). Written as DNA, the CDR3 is TGTGCCAGCGGACTAGCCTCCCACGAGCAGTACTTC. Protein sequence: CASGLASHEQYF.

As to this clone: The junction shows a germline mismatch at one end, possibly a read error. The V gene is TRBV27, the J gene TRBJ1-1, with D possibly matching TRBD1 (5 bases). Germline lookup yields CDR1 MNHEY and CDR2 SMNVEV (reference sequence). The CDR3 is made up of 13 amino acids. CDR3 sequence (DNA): TGTGCCAGCACTCTCACGAAGGACACTGAAGCTTTTTTT. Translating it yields CASTLTKDTEAFF.

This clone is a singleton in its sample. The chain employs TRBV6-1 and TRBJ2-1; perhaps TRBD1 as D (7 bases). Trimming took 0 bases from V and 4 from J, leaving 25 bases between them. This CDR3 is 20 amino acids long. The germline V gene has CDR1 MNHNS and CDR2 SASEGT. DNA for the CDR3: TGTGCCAGCAGTGAAGCGGCGGGACAGCTACCTCCACCTCGTTACAATGAGCAGTTCTTC. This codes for CASSEAAGQLPPPRYNEQFF.

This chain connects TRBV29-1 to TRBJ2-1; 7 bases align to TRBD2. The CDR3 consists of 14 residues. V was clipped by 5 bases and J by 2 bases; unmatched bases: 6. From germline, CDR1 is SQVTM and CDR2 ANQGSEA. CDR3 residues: CSVNGEGPYNEQFF. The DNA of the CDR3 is TGCAGCGTTAATGGGGAGGGACCCTACAATGAGCAGTTCTTC.

The chain's CDR3 is CASSQESGYNHSSSGANVLTF. CDR3 coding DNA: TGTGCCAGCAGCCAAGAATCAGGGTACAACCATTCGAGCTCTGGGGCCAACGTCCTGACTTTC. The chain uses TRBV14 and TRBJ2-6, with a tentative D call TRBD1 (5 bases). Germline assignment: CDR1 SGHDN and CDR2 FVKESK. The CDR3 runs to 21 residues. The germline V and J ends were trimmed by 0 bases and 0 bases, with 21 bases remaining between them.

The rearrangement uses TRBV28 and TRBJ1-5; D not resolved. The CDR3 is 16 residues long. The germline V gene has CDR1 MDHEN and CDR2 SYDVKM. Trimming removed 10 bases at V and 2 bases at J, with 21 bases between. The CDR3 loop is CATETRRVMGNQPQHF. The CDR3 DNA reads TGTGCCACCGAAACCCGAAGAGTTATGGGCAATCAGCCCCAGCATTTT.

In DNA, the CDR3 is TGTGCCAGCAGTGAATACGCAACTGACTATGGCTACACCTTC. It encodes CASSEYATDYGYTF. The chain employs TRBV25-1 and TRBJ1-2, with no clear D. The CDR3 has 14 amino acids. V dropped 0 bases and J dropped 3 bases, with 8 bases sitting between them. The germline V gene has CDR1 MGHDK and CDR2 SYGVNS.

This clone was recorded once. CDR3 DNA sequence: TGCGCCAGCAGCCAAGAGCTGGGACTAGCGTATATCTCCTACGAGCAGTACTTC. Protein: CASSQELGLAYISYEQYF. This chain links TRBV4-3 with TRBJ2-5, with 10 bases that match TRBD2. The end of the DNA aligns better with TRBJ2-7, so the J call may be wrong. There are 18 residues in the CDR3. Germline CDR1 LGHNA, CDR2 YSLEER.

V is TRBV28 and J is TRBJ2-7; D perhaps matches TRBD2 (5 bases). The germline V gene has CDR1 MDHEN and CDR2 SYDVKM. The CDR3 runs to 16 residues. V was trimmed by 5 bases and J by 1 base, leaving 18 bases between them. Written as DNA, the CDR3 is TGTGCCAGCAGTCACAGACGCGGGTCTGGGTCCTACGAGCAGTACTTC. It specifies CASSHRRGSGSYEQYF.

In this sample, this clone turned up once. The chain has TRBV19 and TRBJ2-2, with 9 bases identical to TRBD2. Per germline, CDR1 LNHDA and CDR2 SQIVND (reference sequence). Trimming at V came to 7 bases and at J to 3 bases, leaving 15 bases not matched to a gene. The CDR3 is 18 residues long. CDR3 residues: CASTNARDSGGDTGELFF. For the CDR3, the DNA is TGTGCCAGTACCAACGCTCGGGATAGCGGGGGAGACACCGGGGAGCTGTTTTTT.

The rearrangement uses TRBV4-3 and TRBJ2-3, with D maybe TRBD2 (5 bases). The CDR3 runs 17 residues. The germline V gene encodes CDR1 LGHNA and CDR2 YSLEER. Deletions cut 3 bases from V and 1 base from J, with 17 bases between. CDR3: CASSHQFEAAGTDTQYF. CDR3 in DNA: TGCGCCAGCAGCCACCAGTTTGAAGCGGCGGGCACAGATACGCAGTATTTT.

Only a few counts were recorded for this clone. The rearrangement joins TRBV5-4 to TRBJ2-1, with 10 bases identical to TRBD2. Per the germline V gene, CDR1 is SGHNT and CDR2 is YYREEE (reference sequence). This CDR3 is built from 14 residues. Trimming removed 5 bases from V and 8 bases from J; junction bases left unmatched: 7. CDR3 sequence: CASSAGLAEHEQFF. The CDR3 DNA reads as TGTGCCAGCAGTGCCGGACTAGCGGAGCATGAGCAGTTCTTC. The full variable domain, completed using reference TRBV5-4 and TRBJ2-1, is ETGVTQSPTHLIKTRGQQVTLRCSSQSGHNTVSWYQQALGQGPQFIFQYYREEENGRGNFPPRFSGLQFPNYSSELNVNALELDDSALYLCASSAGLAEHEQFFGPGTRLTVL.

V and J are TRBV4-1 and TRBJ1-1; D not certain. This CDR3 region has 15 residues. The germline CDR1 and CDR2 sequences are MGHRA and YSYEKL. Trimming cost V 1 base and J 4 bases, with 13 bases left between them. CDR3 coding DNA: TGCGCCAGCAGCCAAGGTATTCCAGGAACCACTGAAGCTTTCTTT. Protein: CASSQGIPGTTEAFF.